The 25 T cell receptor beta chains below all came from one sample that was sequenced in a study of blood T cell repertoires in COVID-19. The data were produced by immunoSEQ multiplex PCR, yet TCRdb's version contains in-frame clones alone and is incomplete. Of around 160,000 clones listed, over 70% were seen once; the top ten hold about 3.7%. Sequencing used PBMCs or T cells enriched from blood (not recorded which). The receptor source for this set is a woman between 55 and 75 years old who had recovered from COVID-19.

This chain uses TRBV6-5 with TRBJ2-3; D is unclear. This CDR3 spans 15 amino acids. V was pared by 2 bases and J by 1 base, with 10 bases between. Germline CDR1 is MNHEY and CDR2 is SVGAGI. Here the CDR3 reads CASSYGNSRTDTQYF. The CDR3 nucleotides read TGTGCCAGCAGTTACGGTAACAGCCGCACAGATACGCAGTATTTT.

The V and J genes are TRBV7-9 and TRBJ1-1; D gene unclear. Germline values: CDR1 SEHNR, CDR2 FQNEAQ (reference sequence). CDR3 length equals 12 residues. V was shortened by 5 bases and J by 7 bases, with 11 bases between the two germline ends. CDR3 nucleotides: TGTGCCAGCAGCCCCAGTTGGCTTGAAGCTTTCTTT. Its translation: CASSPSWLEAFF.

The chain joins TRBV6-6 to TRBJ1-5; 8 bases map to TRBD1. Germline V lookup: CDR1 MNHNY, CDR2 SVGAGI (reference sequence). This CDR3 contains 12 residues. The V and J ends lost 7 bases and 5 bases, in that order; junction bases with no gene match: 1. CDR3: CASKDRDQPQHF. DNA for the CDR3: TGTGCCAGCAAGGACAGGGATCAGCCCCAGCATTTT.

The J gene is TRBJ2-7, the V gene TRBV18; 9 bases agree with TRBD1. Germline values: CDR1 KGHSH, CDR2 LQKENI. The CDR3 loop spans 15 amino acids. With 4 bases clipped from V and 6 bases from J, the junction kept 10 bases outside the gene matches. DNA of the CDR3: TGTGCCAGCTCACTGCCGGGACAGGGATCTGGCGAGCAGTACTTC. It specifies CASSLPGQGSGEQYF.

This chain joins TRBV11-2 and TRBJ2-3; TRBD2 matches 14 bases. The V and J ends lost 2 bases and 4 bases, in that order; junction bases with no gene match: 11. The length of the CDR3 is 19 residues. The V gene's germline CDR1 is SGHAT and CDR2 FQNNGV. This CDR3 reads CASSLRRTSGGRFADTQYF. CDR3 sequence (DNA): TGTGCCAGCAGCTTAAGAAGGACTAGCGGGGGGAGGTTCGCAGATACGCAGTATTTT.

The chain combines TRBV19 with TRBJ2-5; 9 bases fit TRBD1. Germline V gene sequence: CDR1 LNHDA, CDR2 SQIVND (reference sequence). V lost 3 bases and J lost 4; bases outside the gene matches: 6. This CDR3 is 15 amino acids long. CDR3 coding DNA: TGTGCCAGTAGTATGGGACAGGGCGATGGAGAGACCCAGTACTTC. Encoded protein: CASSMGQGDGETQYF. Complete variable domain (other parts from reference TRBV19 and TRBJ2-5): DGGITQSPKYLFRKEGQNVTLSCEQNLNHDAMYWYRQDPGQGLRLIYYSQIVNDFQKGDIAEGYSVSREKKESFPLTVTSAQKNPTAFYLCASSMGQGDGETQYFGPGTRLLVL.

The CDR3 nucleotides read TGTGCCAGCAGTTTATCTCCTACTATTAACTATGGCTACACCTTC. This encodes CASSLSPTINYGYTF. The chain combines TRBV27 with TRBJ1-2; no definite D call. The CDR3 totals 15 residues. Germline lookup yields CDR1 MNHEY and CDR2 SMNVEV (reference sequence). The V end was cut by 0 bases, the J end by 1 base, with 9 bases between.

The chain combines TRBV7-6 with TRBJ2-2; no firm D call. The CDR3 runs to 12 residues. Trimming cost V 5 bases and J 6 bases, with 7 bases left between them. Germline V gene sequence: CDR1 SGHVS, CDR2 FNYEAQ. Here the CDR3 reads CASSNTAGELFF. Here the CDR3 DNA reads TGTGCCAGCAGCAACACCGCCGGGGAGCTGTTTTTT.

CDR3 region: CASSQDWSGGDTQYF. CDR3 coding DNA: TGTGCCAGCAGCCAAGACTGGAGCGGGGGGGATACGCAGTATTTT. The chain uses TRBV3-1 (or the pseudogene TRBV3-2) and TRBJ2-3, with 9 positions matching TRBD2. Germline-derived CDR1 and CDR2 are LGHDT and YNNKEL (reference sequence). CDR3 size: 15 residues. The trim removed 0 bases at V and 6 bases at J, leaving 4 bases unmatched.

The genes are TRBV19 and TRBJ2-7; 7 nucleotides match TRBD1. In germline, CDR1 is LNHDA, CDR2 SQIVND (reference sequence). V shed 5 bases and J 3 bases; nucleotides not matched to a gene: 10. The CDR3 is 15 amino acids. The CDR3, as DNA: TGTGCCAGTAGTCTAACCGAGGGGGCCTTCTACGAGCAGTACTTC. Its protein is CASSLTEGAFYEQYF.

This clone came up once. The chain joins TRBV18 to TRBJ1-5; D gene ambiguous. The CDR3 runs 15 residues. The V gene's germline CDR1 is KGHSH and CDR2 LQKENI. The V gene lost 0 bases and the J gene lost 1 base, with 7 bases spanning the gap. The CDR3 spells CASSPPGLSNQPQHF. CDR3 sequence (DNA): TGTGCCAGCTCACCACCCGGGTTGAGCAATCAGCCCCAGCATTTT.

This CDR3 is CASSRDSDRNTEAFF. CDR3 DNA sequence: TGTGCCAGCAGCCGGGATTCGGACAGGAACACTGAAGCTTTCTTT. This chain connects TRBV3-1 (or the pseudogene TRBV3-2) to TRBJ1-1; TRBD1 is a possible D gene (6 bases). In germline, CDR1 is LGHDT, CDR2 YNNKEL (reference sequence). This CDR3 spans 15 amino acids. Between the trimmed V and J ends, which lost 4 bases and 1 base, there was a span of 13 bases.

The chain uses TRBV10-3 and TRBJ1-6; 11 bases fit TRBD1. Germline CDR1 reads ENHRY; CDR2 reads SYGVKD. The CDR3 length is 15 residues. J was trimmed by 9 bases and V by 2 bases; bases with no gene match: 3. CDR3 nucleotide sequence: TGTGCCATCAGTGAGCAGGACAGGGGGCGTTCACCCCTCCACTTT. Its protein is CAISEQDRGRSPLHF.

J is TRBJ1-3 and V is TRBV5-1; tentative D call: TRBD1 (5 bases). The CDR3 runs to 15 residues. Trimming removed 0 bases from V and 0 bases from J, with 7 bases in between. Germline CDR1 SGHRS, CDR2 YFSETQ. The CDR3, as DNA: TGCGCCAGCAGCTTGGACAGGTTCTCTGGAAACACCATATATTTT. It encodes CASSLDRFSGNTIYF.

This rearrangement joins TRBV24-1 to TRBJ2-5; possible D gene TRBD2, 6 bases. Germline V gene data show CDR1 as KGHDR and CDR2 as SFDVKD. The CDR3 runs 15 residues. V was pared by 5 bases and J by 2 bases, with 14 bases between. The CDR3 DNA is TGTGCCACCAGTGGGCGGGGCGCCGGGCAAGAGACCCAGTACTTC. Translating gives CATSGRGAGQETQYF.

The chain is built from TRBV30 and TRBJ1-6; no firm D call. The germline gives CDR1 GTSNPN, CDR2 SVGIG (reference sequence). V gave up 1 base and J gave up 7 bases, with 8 bases separating them. The CDR3 contains 13 residues. The CDR3 loop is CAWSGTGNSPLHF. CDR3 coding DNA: TGTGCCTGGAGTGGCACGGGGAATTCACCCCTCCACTTT.

The chain is built from TRBV29-1 and TRBJ1-1; TRBD1 matches at 10 bases. Germline CDR1 is SQVTM and CDR2 is ANQGSEA. The CDR3 spans 13 residues. J lost 3 bases, V lost 7 bases, and 5 bases had no gene match. CDR3 DNA: TGCAGCGGTTCCGGGACAGGGGACACTGAAGCTTTCTTT. Its translation is CSGSGTGDTEAFF.

The chain combines TRBV7-8 with TRBJ1-1; the D gene is possibly TRBD1 (6 bases). In germline, CDR1 is SGHVS, CDR2 FQNEAQ. The CDR3 totals 13 residues. The V gene lost 3 bases and the J gene lost 1 base, with 6 bases spanning the gap. The CDR3 loop reads CASSLTGNTEAFF. In nucleotides, the CDR3 is TGTGCCAGCAGCTTGACAGGGAACACTGAAGCTTTCTTT.

The chain links TRBV6-1 to TRBJ2-5; a possible D gene is TRBD2 (6 bases). Germline values: CDR1 MNHNS, CDR2 SASEGT. V was shortened by 1 base and J by 4 bases, with 10 bases between the two germline ends. This CDR3 is 14 amino acids long. The CDR3 nucleotides are TGTGCCAGCAGTGAAGTGCTACTAGCAGAGACCCAGTACTTC. It is translated as CASSEVLLAETQYF.

Points on this clone: The sample has other DNA sequences that encode this CDR3 too. V and J are TRBV19 and TRBJ2-7; 8 bases are shared with TRBD1. The germline V gene encodes CDR1 LNHDA and CDR2 SQIVND (reference sequence). The CDR3 runs 13 residues. V was pared by 6 bases and J by 4 bases, with 5 bases of the junction left unmatched. Here the CDR3 DNA reads TGTGCCAGTAGCCGGACAGGGACGTACGAGCAGTACTTC. Encoded protein: CASSRTGTYEQYF. Full variable domain (rest looked up from reference TRBV19 and TRBJ2-7): DGGITQSPKYLFRKEGQNVTLSCEQNLNHDAMYWYRQDPGQGLRLIYYSQIVNDFQKGDIAEGYSVSREKKESFPLTVTSAQKNPTAFYLCASSRTGTYEQYFGPGTRLTVT.

The chain combines TRBV5-6 with TRBJ2-3; no firm D call. Germline assignment: CDR1 SGHDT and CDR2 YYEEEE. Trimming removed 3 bases at V and 6 bases at J, with 11 bases between. The CDR3 contains 13 residues. CDR3 in DNA: TGTGCCAGCAGCTCCTCTCCACAGGATACGCAGTATTTT. It specifies CASSSSPQDTQYF.

This chain uses TRBV27 with TRBJ2-2, with a tentative D call TRBD1 (5 bases). V lost 2 bases to trimming and J lost 3 bases, with 13 bases between them. The CDR3 consists of 16 residues. Per germline, CDR1 MNHEY and CDR2 SMNVEV (reference sequence). The CDR3 sequence: CASSLPRGRDTGELFF. The CDR3 nucleotides are TGTGCCAGCAGTTTACCAAGGGGCAGGGACACCGGGGAGCTGTTTTTT.

The chain combines TRBV2 with TRBJ2-5, with TRBD1 matching 7 bases. V shed 6 bases, J shed 0 bases, and the junction held 1 base outside the gene matches. Germline CDR1 and CDR2: SNHLY and FYNNEI. This CDR3 region has 13 residues. The CDR3 region has the DNA TGTGCCAGCAGGACAGGGTACCAAGAGACCCAGTACTTC. This codes for CASRTGYQETQYF.

The chain carries TRBV24-1 and TRBJ2-5; TRBD1 agrees at 8 bases. V was clipped by 4 bases and J by 10 bases; unmatched bases: 7. The CDR3 sequence is 13 residues long. Germline V lookup: CDR1 KGHDR, CDR2 SFDVKD. CDR3 DNA sequence: TGTGCCACCAGTGAACTGGAGGACAGGGTCCAGTACTTC. Protein sequence: CATSELEDRVQYF.

CDR3 amino acids: CASSYSGGGTYEQYF. Here the CDR3 DNA reads TGCGCCAGCAGTTACTCCGGGGGTGGGACCTACGAGCAGTACTTC. The rearrangement joins TRBV4-1 to TRBJ2-7, with D possibly being TRBD2 (6 bases). Germline V gene lookup returns CDR1 MGHRA and CDR2 YSYEKL. Trimming cost V 6 bases and J 2 bases, with 17 bases left between them. The length of the CDR3 is 15 residues.